This TCR beta chain originates from a study of blood T cells in healthy people across ages. This clonotype has more than one count but fewer than ten. J gave up 3 bases and V 3 bases, and 1 base lay outside the gene matches. Germline loops: CDR1 SEHNR, CDR2 FQNEAQ (reference sequence). The CDR3 has 16 residues. The study isolated at least 7 million PBMCs from each sample. Sample-barcoded 5' priming and a J-beta primer mix drove a second PCR of roughly 6 to 12 cycles. Every cDNA molecule bore a tag from a template-switch adaptor containing 12 random nucleotides. Sequencing recovered at least 3 million CDR3-containing paired-end reads from each sample. TCRdb reanalysed the 5' RACE reads using MiXCR and keeps one entry per CDR3 protein. Found here are approximately 670,000 distinct CDR3 sequences, less than 45% of them singletons; the top ten hold around 32%.

The V and J genes are TRBV7-9 and TRBJ2-2, with TRBD2 identical over 13 bases. Sequences were obtained from blood. This TCR came from a man at least 80 years old in good health. The CDR3 region has the DNA TGTGCCAGCAGCTTCGGACTAGCGGGAGACACCGGGGAGCTGTTTTTT. This encodes CASSFGLAGDTGELFF.